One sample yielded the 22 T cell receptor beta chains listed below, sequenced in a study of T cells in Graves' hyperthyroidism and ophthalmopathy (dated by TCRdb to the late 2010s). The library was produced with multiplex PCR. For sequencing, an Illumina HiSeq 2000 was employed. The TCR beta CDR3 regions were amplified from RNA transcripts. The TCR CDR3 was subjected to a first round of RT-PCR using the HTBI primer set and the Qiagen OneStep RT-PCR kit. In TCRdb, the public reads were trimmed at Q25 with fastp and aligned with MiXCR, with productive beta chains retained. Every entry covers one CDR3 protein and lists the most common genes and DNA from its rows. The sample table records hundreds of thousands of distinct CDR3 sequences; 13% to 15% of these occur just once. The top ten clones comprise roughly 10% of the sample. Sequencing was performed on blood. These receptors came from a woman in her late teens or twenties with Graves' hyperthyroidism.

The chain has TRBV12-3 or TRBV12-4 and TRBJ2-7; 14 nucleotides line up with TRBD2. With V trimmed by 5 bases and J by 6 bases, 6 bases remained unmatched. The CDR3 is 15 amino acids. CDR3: CASSGGLAGEGEQYF. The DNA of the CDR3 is TGTGCCAGCAGTGGGGGACTAGCGGGAGAGGGCGAGCAGTACTTC.

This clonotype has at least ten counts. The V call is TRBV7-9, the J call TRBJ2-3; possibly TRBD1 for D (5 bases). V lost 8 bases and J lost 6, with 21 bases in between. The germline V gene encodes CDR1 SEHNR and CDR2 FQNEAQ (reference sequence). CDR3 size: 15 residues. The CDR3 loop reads CASSSVTALRDTQYF. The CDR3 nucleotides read TGTGCCAGCTCGTCCGTGACAGCCCTCAGGGATACGCAGTATTTT.

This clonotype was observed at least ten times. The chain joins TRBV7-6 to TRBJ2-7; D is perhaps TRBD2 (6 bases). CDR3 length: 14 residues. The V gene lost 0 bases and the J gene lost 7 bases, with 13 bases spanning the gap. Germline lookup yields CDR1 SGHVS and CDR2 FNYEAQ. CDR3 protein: CASSLAVGGAEQYF. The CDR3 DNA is TGTGCCAGCAGCTTAGCGGTAGGAGGGGCAGAGCAGTACTTC.

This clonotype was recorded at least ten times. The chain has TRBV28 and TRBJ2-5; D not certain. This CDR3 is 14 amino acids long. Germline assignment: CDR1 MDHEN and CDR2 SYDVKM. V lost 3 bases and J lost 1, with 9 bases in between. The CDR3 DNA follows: TGTGCCAGCAGTTTGCGGCGTTCCCAAGAGACCCAGTACTTC. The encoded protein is CASSLRRSQETQYF. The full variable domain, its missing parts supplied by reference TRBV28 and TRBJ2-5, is DVKVTQSSRYLVKRTGEKVFLECVQDMDHENMFWYRQDPGLGLRLIYFSYDVKMKEKGDIPEGYSVSREKKERFSLILESASTNQTSMYLCASSLRRSQETQYFGPGTRLLVL.

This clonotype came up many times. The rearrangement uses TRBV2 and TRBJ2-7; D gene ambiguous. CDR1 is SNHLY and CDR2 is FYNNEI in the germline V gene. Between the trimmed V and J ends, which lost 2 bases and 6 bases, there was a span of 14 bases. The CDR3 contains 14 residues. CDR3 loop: CASSESSNPPEQYF. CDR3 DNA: TGTGCCAGCAGTGAATCTAGTAACCCACCCGAGCAGTACTTC.

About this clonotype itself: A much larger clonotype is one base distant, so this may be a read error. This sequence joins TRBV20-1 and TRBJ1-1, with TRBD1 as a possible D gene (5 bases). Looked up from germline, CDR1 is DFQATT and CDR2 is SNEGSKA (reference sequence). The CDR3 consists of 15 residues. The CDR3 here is CSARVPGRTNTEASF. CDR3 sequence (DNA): TGCAGTGCTAGAGTACCGGGACGGACGAACACTGAAGCTTCCTTT.

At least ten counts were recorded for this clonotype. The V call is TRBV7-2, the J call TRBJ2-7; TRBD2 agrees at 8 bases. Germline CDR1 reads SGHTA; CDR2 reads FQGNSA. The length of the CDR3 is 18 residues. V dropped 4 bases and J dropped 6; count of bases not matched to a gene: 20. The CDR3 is CASSSPPEVAGIQGEQYF. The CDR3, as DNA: TGTGCCAGCAGCTCCCCCCCGGAGGTAGCGGGAATACAAGGCGAGCAGTACTTC.

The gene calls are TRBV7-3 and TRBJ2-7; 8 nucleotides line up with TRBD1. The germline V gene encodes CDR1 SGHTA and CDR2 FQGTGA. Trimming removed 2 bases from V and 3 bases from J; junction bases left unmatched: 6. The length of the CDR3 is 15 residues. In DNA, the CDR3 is TGTGCCAGCAGCTTACAGGGGGCCTCTCACTACGAGCAGTACTTC. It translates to CASSLQGASHYEQYF.

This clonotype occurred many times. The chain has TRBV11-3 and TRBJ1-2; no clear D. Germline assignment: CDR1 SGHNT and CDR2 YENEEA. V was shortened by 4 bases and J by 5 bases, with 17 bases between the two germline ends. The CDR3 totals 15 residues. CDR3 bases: TGTGCCAGCAGCTCAGGTGGTGGAATCCTGTATGGCTACACCTTC. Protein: CASSSGGGILYGYTF.

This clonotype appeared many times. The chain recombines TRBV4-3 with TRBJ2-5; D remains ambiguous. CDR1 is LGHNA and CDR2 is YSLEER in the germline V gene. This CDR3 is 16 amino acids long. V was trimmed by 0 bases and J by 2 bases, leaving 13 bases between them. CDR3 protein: CASSQDPRLPQETQYF. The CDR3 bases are TGCGCCAGCAGCCAAGATCCACGTCTGCCGCAAGAGACCCAGTACTTC.

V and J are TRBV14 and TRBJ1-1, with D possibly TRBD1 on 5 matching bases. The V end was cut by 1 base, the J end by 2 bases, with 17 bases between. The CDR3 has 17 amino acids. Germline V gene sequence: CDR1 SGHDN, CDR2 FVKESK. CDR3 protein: CASSQVKAGIYNTEAFF. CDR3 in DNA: TGTGCCAGCAGCCAAGTAAAAGCAGGGATTTATAACACTGAAGCTTTCTTT.

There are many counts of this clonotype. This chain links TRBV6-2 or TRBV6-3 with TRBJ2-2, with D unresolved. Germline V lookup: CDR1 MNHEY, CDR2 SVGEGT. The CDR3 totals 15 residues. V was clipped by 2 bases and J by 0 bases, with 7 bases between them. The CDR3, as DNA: TGTGCCAGCAGTTACCCGCTGCCGAACACCGGGGAGCTGTTTTTT. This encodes CASSYPLPNTGELFF.

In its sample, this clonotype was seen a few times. CDR3 sequence: CASSSVETGNRGYTF. DNA for the CDR3: TGTGCCAGTAGTTCCGTGGAGACAGGGAATCGGGGCTACACCTTC. The chain carries TRBV19 and TRBJ1-2; 7 nucleotides line up with TRBD1. Germline V lookup: CDR1 LNHDA, CDR2 SQIVND (reference sequence). Trimming at V came to 5 bases and at J to 8 bases, leaving 14 bases not matched to a gene. This CDR3 contains 15 residues.

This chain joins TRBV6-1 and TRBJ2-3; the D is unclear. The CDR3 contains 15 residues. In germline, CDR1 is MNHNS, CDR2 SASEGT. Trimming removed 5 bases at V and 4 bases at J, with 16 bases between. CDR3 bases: TGTGCCAGCAGTTCACTCAGGAGTTTGGCAGATACGCAGTATTTT. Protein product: CASSSLRSLADTQYF.

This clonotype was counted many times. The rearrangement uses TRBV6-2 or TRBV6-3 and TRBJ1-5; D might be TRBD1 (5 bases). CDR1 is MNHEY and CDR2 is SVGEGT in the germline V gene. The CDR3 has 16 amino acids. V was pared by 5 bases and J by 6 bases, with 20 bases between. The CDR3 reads CASSEGPARRGQPQHF. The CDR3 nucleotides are TGTGCCAGCAGTGAGGGACCGGCGCGACGGGGTCAGCCCCAGCATTTT.

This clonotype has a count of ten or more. Here the CDR3 reads CASSLDRAGQVPQQYF. The CDR3 bases are TGCGCCAGCAGCTTGGATAGGGCGGGACAGGTGCCTCAGCAGTACTTC. The chain uses TRBV5-1 and TRBJ2-7; 8 bases are shared with TRBD1. The J segment lost 8 bases and the V segment lost 0 bases, leaving 13 bases of the junction unmatched. The V gene's germline CDR1 is SGHRS and CDR2 YFSETQ. This CDR3 is built from 16 residues.

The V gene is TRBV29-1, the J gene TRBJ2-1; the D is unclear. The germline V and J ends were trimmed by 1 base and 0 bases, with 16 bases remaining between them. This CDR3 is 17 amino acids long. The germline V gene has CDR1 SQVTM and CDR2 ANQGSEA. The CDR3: CSVEGGPVVDSYNEQFF. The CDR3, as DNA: TGCAGCGTTGAAGGTGGCCCTGTAGTCGACTCCTACAATGAGCAGTTCTTC.

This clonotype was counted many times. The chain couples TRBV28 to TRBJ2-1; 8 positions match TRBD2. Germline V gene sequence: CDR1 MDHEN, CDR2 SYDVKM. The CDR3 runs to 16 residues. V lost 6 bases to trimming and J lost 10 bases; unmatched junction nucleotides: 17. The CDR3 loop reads CASRPGLGGGSMEQFF. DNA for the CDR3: TGTGCCAGCAGACCGGGACTAGGAGGGGGGTCAATGGAGCAGTTCTTC.

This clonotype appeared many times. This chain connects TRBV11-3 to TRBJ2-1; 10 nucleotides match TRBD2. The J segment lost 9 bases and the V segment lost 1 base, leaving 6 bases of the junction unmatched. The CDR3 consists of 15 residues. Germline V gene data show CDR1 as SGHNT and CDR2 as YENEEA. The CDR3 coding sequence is TGTGCCAGCAGCTTAGGTCTAGCGGGAGTCGCTGAGCAGTTCTTC. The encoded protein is CASSLGLAGVAEQFF. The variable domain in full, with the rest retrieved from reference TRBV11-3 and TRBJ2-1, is EAGVVQSPRYKIIEKKQPVAFWCNPISGHNTLYWYLQNLGQGPELLIRYENEEAVDDSQLPKDRFSAERLKGVDSTLKIQPAELGDSAVYLCASSLGLAGVAEQFFGPGTRLTVL.

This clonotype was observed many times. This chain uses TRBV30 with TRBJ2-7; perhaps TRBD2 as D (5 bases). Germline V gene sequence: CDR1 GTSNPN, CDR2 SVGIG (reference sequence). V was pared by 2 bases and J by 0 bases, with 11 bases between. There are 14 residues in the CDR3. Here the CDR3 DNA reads TGTGCCTGGAGTCGCGGAGGTAGCTCCTACGAGCAGTACTTC. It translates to CAWSRGGSSYEQYF.

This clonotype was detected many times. As DNA, the CDR3 is TGTGCCAGCAGCCGATGGACAGTTTCTGAAGCTGAAGCTTTCTTT. Protein product: CASSRWTVSEAEAFF. The chain recombines TRBV5-8 with TRBJ1-1, with D possibly being TRBD1 (6 bases). The germline V and J ends were trimmed by 4 bases and 6 bases, with 19 bases remaining between them. The CDR3 has 15 amino acids. Germline lookup yields CDR1 SGHTS and CDR2 YDEGEE.

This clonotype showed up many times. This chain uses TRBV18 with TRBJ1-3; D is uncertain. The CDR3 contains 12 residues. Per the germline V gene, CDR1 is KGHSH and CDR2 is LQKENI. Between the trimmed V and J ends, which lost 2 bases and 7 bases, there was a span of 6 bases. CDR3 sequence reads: CASSPESNTIYF. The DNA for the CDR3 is TGTGCCAGCTCACCAGAGTCCAACACCATATATTTT.